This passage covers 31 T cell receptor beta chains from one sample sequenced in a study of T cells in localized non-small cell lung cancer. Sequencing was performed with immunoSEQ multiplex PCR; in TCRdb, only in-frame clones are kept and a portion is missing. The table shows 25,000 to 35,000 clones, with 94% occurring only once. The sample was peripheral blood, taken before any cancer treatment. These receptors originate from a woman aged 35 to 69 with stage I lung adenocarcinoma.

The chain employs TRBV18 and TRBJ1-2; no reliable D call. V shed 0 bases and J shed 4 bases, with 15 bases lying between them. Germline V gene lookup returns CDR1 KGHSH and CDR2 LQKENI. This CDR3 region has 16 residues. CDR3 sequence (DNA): TGTGCCAGCTCACCACCAGTCGGGCAGCCCCCCTATGGCTACACCTTC. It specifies CASSPPVGQPPYGYTF.

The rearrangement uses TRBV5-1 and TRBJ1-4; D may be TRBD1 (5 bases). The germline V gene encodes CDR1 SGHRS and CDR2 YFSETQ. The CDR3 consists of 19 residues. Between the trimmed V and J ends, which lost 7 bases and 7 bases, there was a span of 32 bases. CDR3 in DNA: TGCGCCAGCCGACAGTCCTACCGGGGTTCGGGCCGTTCACGTGAAAAACTGTTTTTT. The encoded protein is CASRQSYRGSGRSREKLFF. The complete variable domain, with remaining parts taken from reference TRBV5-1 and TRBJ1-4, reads KAGVTQTPRYLIKTRGQQVTLSCSPISGHRSVSWYQQTPGQGLQFLFEYFSETQRNKGNFPGRFSGRQFSNSRSEMNVSTLELGDSALYLCASRQSYRGSGRSREKLFFGSGTQLSVL.

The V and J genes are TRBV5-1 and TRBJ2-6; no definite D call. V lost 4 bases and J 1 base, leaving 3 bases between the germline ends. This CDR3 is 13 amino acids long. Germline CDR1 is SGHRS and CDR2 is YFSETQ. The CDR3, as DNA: TGCGCCAGCAGCGGTTCTGGGGCCAACGTCCTGACTTTC. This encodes CASSGSGANVLTF.

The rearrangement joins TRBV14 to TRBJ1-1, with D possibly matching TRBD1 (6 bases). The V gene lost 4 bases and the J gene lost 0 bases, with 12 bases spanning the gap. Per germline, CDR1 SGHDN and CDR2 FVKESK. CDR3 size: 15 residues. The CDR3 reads CASSRYREMNTEAFF. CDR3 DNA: TGTGCCAGCAGCCGCTACAGGGAGATGAACACTGAAGCTTTCTTT.

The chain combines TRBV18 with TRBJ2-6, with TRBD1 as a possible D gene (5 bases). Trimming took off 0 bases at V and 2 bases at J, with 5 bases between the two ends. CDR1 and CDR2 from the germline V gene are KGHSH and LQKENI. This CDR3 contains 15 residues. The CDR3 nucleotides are TGTGCCAGCTCACCACCGGGGCCTGGGGCCAACGTCCTGACTTTC. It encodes CASSPPGPGANVLTF. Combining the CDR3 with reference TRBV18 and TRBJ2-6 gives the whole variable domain NAGVMQNPRHLVRRRGQEARLRCSPMKGHSHVYWYRQLPEEGLKFMVYLQKENIIDESGMPKERFSAEFPKEGPSILRIQQVVRGDSAAYFCASSPPGPGANVLTFGAGSRLTVL.

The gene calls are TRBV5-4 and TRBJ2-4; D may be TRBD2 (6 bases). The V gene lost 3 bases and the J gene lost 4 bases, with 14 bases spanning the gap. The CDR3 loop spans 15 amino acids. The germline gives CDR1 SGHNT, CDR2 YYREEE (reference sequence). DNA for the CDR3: TGTGCCAGCAGCTCGTTTCCAAGCGGGAAAAACATTCAGTACTTC. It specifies CASSSFPSGKNIQYF.

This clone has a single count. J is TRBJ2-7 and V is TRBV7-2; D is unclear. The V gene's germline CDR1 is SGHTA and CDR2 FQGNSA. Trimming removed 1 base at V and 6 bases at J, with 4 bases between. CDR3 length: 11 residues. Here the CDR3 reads CASSLGVEQYF. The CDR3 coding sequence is TGTGCCAGCAGCTTAGGGGTCGAGCAGTACTTC.

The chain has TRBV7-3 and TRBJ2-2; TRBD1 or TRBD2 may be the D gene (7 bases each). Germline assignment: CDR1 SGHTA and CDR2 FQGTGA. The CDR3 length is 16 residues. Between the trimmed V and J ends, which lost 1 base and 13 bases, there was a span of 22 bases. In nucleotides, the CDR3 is TGTGCCAGCAGCTTAATTCCAGGGGGGGACCTACACCGGCTGTTTTTT. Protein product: CASSLIPGGDLHRLFF.

The DNA of the CDR3 is TGTGCCAGCAGTTCACATACTGACAGGGTTGGCTACACCTTC. It is translated as CASSSHTDRVGYTF. The chain carries TRBV6-5 and TRBJ1-2, with TRBD1 identical over 7 bases. CDR1 is MNHEY, CDR2 SVGAGI, per germline. J gave up 7 bases and V 4 bases, and 9 bases lay outside the gene matches. This CDR3 region has 14 residues.

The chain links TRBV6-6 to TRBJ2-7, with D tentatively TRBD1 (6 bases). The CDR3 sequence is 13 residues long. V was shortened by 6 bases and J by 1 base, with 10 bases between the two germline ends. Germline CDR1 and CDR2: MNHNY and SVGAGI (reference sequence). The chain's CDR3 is CASRETGSYEQYF. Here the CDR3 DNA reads TGTGCCAGCAGGGAGACAGGTTCCTACGAGCAGTACTTC.

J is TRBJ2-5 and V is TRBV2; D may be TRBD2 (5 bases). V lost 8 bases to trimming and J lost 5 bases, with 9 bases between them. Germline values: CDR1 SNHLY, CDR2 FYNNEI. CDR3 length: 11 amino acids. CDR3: CASSPGETQYF. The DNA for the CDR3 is TGTGCCAGCTCCCCGGGGGAGACCCAGTACTTC.

CDR3 amino acids: CASSRGQGFDSPLHF. The CDR3 nucleotides read TGTGCCAGCAGTCGGGGACAGGGATTTGATTCACCCCTCCACTTT. The V call is TRBV27, the J call TRBJ1-6, with 9 bases matching TRBD1. CDR3 length equals 15 residues. Germline values: CDR1 MNHEY, CDR2 SMNVEV (reference sequence). The trim removed 5 bases at V and 8 bases at J, leaving 7 bases unmatched.

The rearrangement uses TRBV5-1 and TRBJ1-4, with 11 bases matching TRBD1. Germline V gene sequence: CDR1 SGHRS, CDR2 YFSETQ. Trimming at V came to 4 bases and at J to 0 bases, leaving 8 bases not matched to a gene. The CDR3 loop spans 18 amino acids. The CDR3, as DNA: TGCGCCAGCAGCCCGAGGACAGGGGGCTTTGCAACTAATGAAAAACTGTTTTTT. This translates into CASSPRTGGFATNEKLFF.

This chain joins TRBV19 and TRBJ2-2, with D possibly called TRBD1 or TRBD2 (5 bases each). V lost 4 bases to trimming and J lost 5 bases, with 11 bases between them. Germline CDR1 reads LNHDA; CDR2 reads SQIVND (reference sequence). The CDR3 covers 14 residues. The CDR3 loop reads CASSTTEGTGELFF. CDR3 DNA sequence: TGTGCCAGTAGTACGACAGAGGGGACCGGGGAGCTGTTTTTT. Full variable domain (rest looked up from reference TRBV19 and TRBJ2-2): DGGITQSPKYLFRKEGQNVTLSCEQNLNHDAMYWYRQDPGQGLRLIYYSQIVNDFQKGDIAEGYSVSREKKESFPLTVTSAQKNPTAFYLCASSTTEGTGELFFGEGSRLTVL.

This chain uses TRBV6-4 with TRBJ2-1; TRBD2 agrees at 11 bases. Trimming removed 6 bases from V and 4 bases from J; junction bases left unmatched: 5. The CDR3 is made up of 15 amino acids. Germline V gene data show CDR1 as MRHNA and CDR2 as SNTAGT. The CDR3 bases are TGTGCCAGCAGGAATAGCGGGAGGGATTACAATGAGCAGTTCTTC. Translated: CASRNSGRDYNEQFF.

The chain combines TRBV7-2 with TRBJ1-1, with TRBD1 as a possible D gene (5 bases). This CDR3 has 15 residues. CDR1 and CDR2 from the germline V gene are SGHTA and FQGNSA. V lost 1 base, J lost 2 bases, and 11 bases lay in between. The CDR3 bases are TGTGCCAGCAGCTTAGTGCTCAGGGCTAACACTGAAGCTTTCTTT. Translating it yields CASSLVLRANTEAFF.

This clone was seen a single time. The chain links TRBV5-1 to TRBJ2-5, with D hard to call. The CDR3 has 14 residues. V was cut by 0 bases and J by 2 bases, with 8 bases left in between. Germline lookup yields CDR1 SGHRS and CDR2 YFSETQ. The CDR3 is CASSLVVLQETQYF. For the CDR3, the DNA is TGCGCCAGCAGCTTGGTAGTGCTACAAGAGACCCAGTACTTC.

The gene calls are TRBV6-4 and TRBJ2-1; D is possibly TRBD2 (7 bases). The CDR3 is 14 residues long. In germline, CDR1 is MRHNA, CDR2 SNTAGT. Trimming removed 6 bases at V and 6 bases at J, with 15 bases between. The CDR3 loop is CASSRGAHRNEQFF. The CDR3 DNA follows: TGTGCCAGCAGCCGGGGGGCCCATCGCAATGAGCAGTTCTTC.

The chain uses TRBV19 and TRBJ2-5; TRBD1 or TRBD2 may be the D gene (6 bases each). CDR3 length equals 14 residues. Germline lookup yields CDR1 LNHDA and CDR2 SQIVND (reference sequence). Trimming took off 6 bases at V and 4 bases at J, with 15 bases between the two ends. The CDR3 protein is CASRTQPGAETQYF. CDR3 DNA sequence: TGTGCCAGTAGGACCCAGCCGGGGGCAGAGACCCAGTACTTC. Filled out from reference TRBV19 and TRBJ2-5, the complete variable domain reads DGGITQSPKYLFRKEGQNVTLSCEQNLNHDAMYWYRQDPGQGLRLIYYSQIVNDFQKGDIAEGYSVSREKKESFPLTVTSAQKNPTAFYLCASRTQPGAETQYFGPGTRLLVL.

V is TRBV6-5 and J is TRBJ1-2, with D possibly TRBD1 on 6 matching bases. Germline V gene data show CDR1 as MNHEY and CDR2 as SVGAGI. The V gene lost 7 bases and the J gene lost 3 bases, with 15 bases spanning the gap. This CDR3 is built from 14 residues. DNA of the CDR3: TGTGCCAGCACTCCCCGGGGGCTGTACTATGGCTACACCTTC. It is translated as CASTPRGLYYGYTF.

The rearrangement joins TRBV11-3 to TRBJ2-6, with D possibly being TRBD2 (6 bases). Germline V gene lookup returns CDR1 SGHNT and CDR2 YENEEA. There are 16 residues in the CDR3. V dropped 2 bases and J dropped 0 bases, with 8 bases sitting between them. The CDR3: CASSLHGSSGANVLTF. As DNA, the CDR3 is TGTGCCAGCAGCTTACACGGGAGCTCTGGGGCCAACGTCCTGACTTTC.

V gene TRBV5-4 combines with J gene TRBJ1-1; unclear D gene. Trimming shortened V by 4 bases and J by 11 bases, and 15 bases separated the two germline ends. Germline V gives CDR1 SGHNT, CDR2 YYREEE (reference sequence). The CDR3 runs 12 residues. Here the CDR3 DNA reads TGTGCCAGCAGCCTGGACGGTCGCTTCGCTTTCTTT. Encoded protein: CASSLDGRFAFF.

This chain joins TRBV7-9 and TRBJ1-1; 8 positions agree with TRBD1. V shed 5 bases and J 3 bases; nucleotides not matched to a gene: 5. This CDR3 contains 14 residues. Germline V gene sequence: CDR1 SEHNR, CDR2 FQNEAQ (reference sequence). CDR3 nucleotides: TGTGCCAGCAGCCCCTGGACAGGGTACACTGAAGCTTTCTTT. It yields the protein CASSPWTGYTEAFF.

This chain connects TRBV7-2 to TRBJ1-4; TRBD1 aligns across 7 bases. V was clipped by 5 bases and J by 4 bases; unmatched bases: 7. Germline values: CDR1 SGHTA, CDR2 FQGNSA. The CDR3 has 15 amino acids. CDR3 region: CASSRQGLFNEKLFF. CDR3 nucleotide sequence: TGTGCCAGCAGCCGACAGGGTCTTTTTAATGAAAAACTGTTTTTT. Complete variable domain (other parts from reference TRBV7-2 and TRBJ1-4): GAGVSQSPSNKVTEKGKDVELRCDPISGHTALYWYRQSLGQGLEFLIYFQGNSAPDKSGLPSDRFSAERTGGSVSTLTIQRTQQEDSAVYLCASSRQGLFNEKLFFGSGTQLSVL.

Here the CDR3 reads CASSGRSGASDSPLHF. CDR3 DNA sequence: TGTGCCAGCAGCGGGAGGTCAGGGGCAAGTGATTCACCCCTCCACTTT. The genes are TRBV9 and TRBJ1-6, with D perhaps TRBD1 (6 bases). This CDR3 is 16 amino acids long. Per germline, CDR1 SGDLS and CDR2 YYNGEE. Trimming left V 3 bases short and J 8 bases short, with 18 bases between.

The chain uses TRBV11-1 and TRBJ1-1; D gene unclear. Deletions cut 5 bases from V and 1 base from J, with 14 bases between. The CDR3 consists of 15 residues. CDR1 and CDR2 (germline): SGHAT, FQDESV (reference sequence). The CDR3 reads CASSPLRVGNTEAFF. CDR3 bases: TGTGCCAGCAGCCCTCTTCGGGTCGGGAACACTGAAGCTTTCTTT. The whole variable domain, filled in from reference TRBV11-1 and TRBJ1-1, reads EAEVAQSPRYKITEKSQAVAFWCDPISGHATLYWYRQILGQGPELLVQFQDESVVDDSQLPKDRFSAERLKGVDSTLKIQPAELGDSAMYLCASSPLRVGNTEAFFGQGTRLTVV.

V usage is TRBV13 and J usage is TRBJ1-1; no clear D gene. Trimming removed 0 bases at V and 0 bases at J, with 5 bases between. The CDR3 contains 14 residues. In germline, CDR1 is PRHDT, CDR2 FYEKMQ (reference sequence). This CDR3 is CASSLGALNTEAFF. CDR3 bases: TGTGCCAGCAGCTTAGGGGCCCTGAACACTGAAGCTTTCTTT. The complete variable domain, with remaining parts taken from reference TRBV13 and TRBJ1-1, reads AAGVIQSPRHLIKEKRETATLKCYPIPRHDTVYWYQQGPGQDPQFLISFYEKMQSDKGSIPDRFSAQQFSDYHSELNMSSLELGDSALYFCASSLGALNTEAFFGQGTRLTVV.

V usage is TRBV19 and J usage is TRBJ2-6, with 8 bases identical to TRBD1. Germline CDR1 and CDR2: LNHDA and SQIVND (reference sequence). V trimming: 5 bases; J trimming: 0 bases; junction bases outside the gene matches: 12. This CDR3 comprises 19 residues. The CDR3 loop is CASSLRIYTGGSGANVLTF. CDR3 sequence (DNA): TGTGCCAGTAGTCTAAGAATTTATACAGGGGGCTCTGGGGCCAACGTCCTGACTTTC.

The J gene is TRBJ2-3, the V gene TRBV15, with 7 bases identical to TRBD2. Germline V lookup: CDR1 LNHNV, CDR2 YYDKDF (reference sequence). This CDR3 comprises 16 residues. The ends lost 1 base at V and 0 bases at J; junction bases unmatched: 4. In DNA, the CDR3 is TGTGCCACCAGCAGAGCCACAGCGGGAAGCACAGATACGCAGTATTTT. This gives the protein CATSRATAGSTDTQYF.

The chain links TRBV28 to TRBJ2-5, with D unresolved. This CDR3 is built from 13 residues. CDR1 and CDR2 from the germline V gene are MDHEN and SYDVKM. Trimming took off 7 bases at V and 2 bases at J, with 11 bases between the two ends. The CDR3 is CASTRHIQETQYF. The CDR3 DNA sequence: TGTGCCAGCACCCGACATATACAAGAGACCCAGTACTTC.

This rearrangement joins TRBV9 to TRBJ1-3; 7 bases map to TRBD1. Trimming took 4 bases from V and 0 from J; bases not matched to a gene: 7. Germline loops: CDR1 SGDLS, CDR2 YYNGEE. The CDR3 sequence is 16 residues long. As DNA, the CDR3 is TGTGCCAGCAGCCCGCGGACAGGCCGCTCTGGAAACACCATATATTTT. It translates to CASSPRTGRSGNTIYF.